This T cell receptor (beta chain) is drawn from a study of CD8 T cells in ankylosing spondylitis. The study's findings and limits: Certain motif variants had earlier been reported in reactive arthritis synovial fluid and blood. Roughly eight highly homologous variants made up a TCR beta motif that seemed to typify ankylosing spondylitis blood.

The CDR3 has 16 amino acids. Per germline, CDR1 MDHEN and CDR2 SYDVKM. Quantitative barcoded 5'-RACE was used to prepare TCR beta libraries. Using its own MiXCR run on the 5' RACE reads, TCRdb lists one record per CDR3 protein. The table has around 440,000 distinct CDR3 sequences, roughly a sixth seen once. As concerns this clonotype: Its antigen is not known. A much larger clone sits a single nucleotide away, making a read error possible.

The sample consisted of blood, either unsorted or a sorted T cell fraction (not recorded which). This receptor was identified in a male donor with ankylosing spondylitis. V gene TRBV28 combines with J gene TRBJ2-5; 8 positions match TRBD2. The CDR3 reads CASSSSSLSGRETQCF. The CDR3 DNA reads TGTGCCAGCAGTTCTTCCTCCCTCAGCGGGAGAGAGACCCAGTGCTTC.